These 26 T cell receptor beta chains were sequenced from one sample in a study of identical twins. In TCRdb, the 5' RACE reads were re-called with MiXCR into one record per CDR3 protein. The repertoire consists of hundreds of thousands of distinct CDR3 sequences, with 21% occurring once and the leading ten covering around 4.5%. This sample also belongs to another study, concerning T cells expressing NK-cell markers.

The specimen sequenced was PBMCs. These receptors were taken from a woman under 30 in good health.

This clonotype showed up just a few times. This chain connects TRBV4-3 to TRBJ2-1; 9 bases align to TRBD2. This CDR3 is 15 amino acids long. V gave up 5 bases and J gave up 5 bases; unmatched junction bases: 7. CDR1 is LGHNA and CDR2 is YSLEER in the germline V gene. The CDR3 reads CASSSRASGNNEQFF. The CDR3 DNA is TGCGCCAGCAGCTCAAGGGCTAGCGGGAACAATGAGCAGTTCTTC.

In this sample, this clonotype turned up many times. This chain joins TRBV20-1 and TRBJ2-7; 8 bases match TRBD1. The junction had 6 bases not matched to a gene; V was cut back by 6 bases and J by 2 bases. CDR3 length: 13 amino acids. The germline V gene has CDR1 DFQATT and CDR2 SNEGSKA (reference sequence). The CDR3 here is CSARGLFTYEQYF. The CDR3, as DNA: TGCAGTGCCAGGGGGCTTTTCACCTACGAGCAGTACTTC.

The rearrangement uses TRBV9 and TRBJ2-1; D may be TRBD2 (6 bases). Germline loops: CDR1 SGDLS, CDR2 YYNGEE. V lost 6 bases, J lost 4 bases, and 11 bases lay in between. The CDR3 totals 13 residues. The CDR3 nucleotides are TGTGCCAGCAATCGGGAGCCTTACAATGAGCAGTTCTTC. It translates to CASNREPYNEQFF.

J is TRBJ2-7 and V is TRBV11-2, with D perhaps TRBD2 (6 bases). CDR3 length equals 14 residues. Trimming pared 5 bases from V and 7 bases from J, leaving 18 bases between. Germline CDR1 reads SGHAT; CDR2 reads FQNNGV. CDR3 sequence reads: CASSIGEPGREQYF. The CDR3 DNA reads TGTGCCAGCAGCATAGGGGAGCCAGGGAGGGAGCAGTACTTC.

The CDR3 spells CASSPGQATTNEKLFF. CDR3 DNA: TGTGCCAGCAGCCCCGGCCAGGCTACAACTAATGAAAAACTGTTTTTT. This chain joins TRBV7-9 and TRBJ1-4; D is unclear. The CDR3 loop spans 16 amino acids. V gave up 5 bases and J gave up 0 bases, with 13 bases separating them. Germline V gene sequence: CDR1 SEHNR, CDR2 FQNEAQ (reference sequence).

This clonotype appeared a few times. CDR3 residues: CASSHSDRPLEQYF. CDR3 nucleotides: TGTGCCAGCAGCCACTCCGATAGGCCCCTCGAGCAGTACTTC. The rearrangement links TRBV9 to TRBJ2-7, with D hard to call. The germline V gene encodes CDR1 SGDLS and CDR2 YYNGEE. V was trimmed by 4 bases and J by 6 bases, leaving 17 bases between them. CDR3 length: 14 residues.

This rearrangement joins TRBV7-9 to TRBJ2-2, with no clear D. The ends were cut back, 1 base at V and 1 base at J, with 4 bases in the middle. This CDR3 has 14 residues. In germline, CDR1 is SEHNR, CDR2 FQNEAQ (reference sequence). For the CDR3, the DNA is TGTGCCAGCAGCTTAGTACGGAACACCGGGGAGCTGTTTTTT. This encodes CASSLVRNTGELFF.

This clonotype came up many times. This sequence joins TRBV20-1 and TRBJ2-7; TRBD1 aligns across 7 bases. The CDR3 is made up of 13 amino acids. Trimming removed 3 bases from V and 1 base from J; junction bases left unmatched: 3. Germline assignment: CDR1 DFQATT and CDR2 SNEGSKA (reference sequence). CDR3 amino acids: CSASRTGSYEQYF. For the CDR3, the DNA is TGCAGTGCTAGCCGGACAGGTTCCTACGAGCAGTACTTC.

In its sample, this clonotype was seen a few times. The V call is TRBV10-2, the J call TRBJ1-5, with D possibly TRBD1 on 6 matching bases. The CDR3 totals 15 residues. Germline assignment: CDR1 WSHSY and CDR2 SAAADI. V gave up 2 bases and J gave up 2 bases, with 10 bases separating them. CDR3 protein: CASSEQGSRNQPQHF. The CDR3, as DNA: TGCGCCAGCAGTGAGCAGGGGTCACGCAATCAGCCCCAGCATTTT.

Here the CDR3 reads CSARLAGDAYNEQFF. Here the CDR3 DNA reads TGCAGTGCTAGACTAGCGGGAGACGCCTACAATGAGCAGTTCTTC. The chain recombines TRBV20-1 with TRBJ2-1; 10 nucleotides line up with TRBD2. The germline gives CDR1 DFQATT, CDR2 SNEGSKA (reference sequence). This CDR3 has 15 residues. V was clipped by 2 bases and J by 2 bases; unmatched bases: 3.

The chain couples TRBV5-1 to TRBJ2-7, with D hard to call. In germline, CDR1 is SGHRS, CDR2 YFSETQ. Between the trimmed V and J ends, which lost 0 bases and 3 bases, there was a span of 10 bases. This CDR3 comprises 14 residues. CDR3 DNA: TGCGCCAGCAGCTTGGAGGGTGAGGACTACGAGCAGTACTTC. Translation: CASSLEGEDYEQYF.

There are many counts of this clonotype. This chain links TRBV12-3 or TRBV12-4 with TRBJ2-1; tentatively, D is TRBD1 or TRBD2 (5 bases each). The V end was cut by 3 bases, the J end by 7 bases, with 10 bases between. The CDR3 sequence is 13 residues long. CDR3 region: CASSFGGRNEQFF. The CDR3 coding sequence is TGTGCCAGCAGTTTTGGGGGTCGGAATGAGCAGTTCTTC.

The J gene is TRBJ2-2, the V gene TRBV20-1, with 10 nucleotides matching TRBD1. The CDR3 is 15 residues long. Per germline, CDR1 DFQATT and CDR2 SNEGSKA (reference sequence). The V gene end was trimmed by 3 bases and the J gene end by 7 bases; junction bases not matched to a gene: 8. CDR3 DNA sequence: TGCAGTGCTAGGCCGGGACAGGGGCAGAACGGGGAGCTGTTTTTT. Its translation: CSARPGQGQNGELFF.

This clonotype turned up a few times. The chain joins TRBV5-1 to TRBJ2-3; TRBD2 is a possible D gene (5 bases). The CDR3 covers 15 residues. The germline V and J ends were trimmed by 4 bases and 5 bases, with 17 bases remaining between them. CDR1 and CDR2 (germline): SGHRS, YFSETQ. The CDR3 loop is CASSPEDGRRDTQYF. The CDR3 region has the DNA TGCGCCAGCAGCCCCGAAGATGGGAGACGAGATACGCAGTATTTT.

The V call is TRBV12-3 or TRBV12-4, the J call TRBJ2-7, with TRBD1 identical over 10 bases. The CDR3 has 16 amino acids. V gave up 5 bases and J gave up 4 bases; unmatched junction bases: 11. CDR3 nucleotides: TGTGCCAGCAGTCGGATGCCACCGGGACAGGGGTACGAGCAGTACTTC. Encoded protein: CASSRMPPGQGYEQYF.

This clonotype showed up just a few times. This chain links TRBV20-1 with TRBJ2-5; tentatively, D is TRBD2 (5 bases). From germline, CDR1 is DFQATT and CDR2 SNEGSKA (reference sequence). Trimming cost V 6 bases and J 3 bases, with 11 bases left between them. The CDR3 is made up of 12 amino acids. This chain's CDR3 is CSARADEETQYF. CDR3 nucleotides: TGCAGTGCGAGGGCAGACGAAGAGACCCAGTACTTC.

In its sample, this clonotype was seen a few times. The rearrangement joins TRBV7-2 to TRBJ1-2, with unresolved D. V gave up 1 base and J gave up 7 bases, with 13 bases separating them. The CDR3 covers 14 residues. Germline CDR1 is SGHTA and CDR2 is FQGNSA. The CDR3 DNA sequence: TGTGCCAGCAGCTTAGTTGAGGCCGGAGGTGGCTACACCTTC. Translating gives CASSLVEAGGGYTF.

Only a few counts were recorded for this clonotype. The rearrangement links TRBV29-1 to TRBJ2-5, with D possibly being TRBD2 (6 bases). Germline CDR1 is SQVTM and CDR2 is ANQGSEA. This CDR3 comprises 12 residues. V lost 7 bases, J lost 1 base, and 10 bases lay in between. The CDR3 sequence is CSAWDSQETQYF. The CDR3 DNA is TGCAGCGCCTGGGACTCCCAAGAGACCCAGTACTTC.

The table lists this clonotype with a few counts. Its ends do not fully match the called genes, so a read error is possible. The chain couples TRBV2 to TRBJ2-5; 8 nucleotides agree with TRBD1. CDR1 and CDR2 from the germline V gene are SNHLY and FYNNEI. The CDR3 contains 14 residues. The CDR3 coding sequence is TGTACCAGCAGCCCAACAGGGGGGAGAGAGACCCAGTACTTC. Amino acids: CTSSPTGGRETQYF.

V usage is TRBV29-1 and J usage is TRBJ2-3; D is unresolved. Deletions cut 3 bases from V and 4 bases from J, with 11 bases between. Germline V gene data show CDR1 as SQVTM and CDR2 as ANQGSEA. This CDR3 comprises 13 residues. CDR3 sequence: CSVDRHTSDTQYF. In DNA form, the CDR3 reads TGCAGCGTTGATCGACACACATCAGATACGCAGTATTTT.

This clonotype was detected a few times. The CDR3 spells CASSFAQQGLAKNIQYF. CDR3 sequence (DNA): TGTGCCAGCAGTTTCGCCCAACAGGGCTTAGCCAAAAACATTCAGTACTTC. The rearrangement joins TRBV12-3 or TRBV12-4 to TRBJ2-4, with TRBD1 as a possible D gene (6 bases). The CDR3 totals 17 residues. Trimming pared 3 bases from V and 0 bases from J, leaving 15 bases between.

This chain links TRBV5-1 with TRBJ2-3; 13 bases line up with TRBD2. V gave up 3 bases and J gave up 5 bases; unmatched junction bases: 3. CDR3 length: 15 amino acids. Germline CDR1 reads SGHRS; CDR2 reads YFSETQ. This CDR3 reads CASSYTSGRGDTQYF. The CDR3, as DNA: TGCGCCAGCAGCTACACTAGCGGGAGGGGAGATACGCAGTATTTT.

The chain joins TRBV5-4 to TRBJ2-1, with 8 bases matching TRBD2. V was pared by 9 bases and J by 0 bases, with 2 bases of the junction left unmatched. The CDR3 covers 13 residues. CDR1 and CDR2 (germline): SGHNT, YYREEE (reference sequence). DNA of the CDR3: TGTGCCACCGGGACTAGCTCCTACAATGAGCAGTTCTTC. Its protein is CATGTSSYNEQFF.

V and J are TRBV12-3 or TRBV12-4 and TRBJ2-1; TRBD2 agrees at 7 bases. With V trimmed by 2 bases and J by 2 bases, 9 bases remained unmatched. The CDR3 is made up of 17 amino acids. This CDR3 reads CASSLNSGRITYNEQFF. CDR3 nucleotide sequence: TGTGCCAGCAGTTTAAATAGCGGGCGGATCACCTACAATGAGCAGTTCTTC.

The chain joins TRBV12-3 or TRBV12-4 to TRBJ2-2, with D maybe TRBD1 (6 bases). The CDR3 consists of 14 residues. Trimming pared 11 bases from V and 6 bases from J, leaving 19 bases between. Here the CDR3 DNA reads TGTGCCTTCTCAGGGGCTGGTAGGGCCGGGGAGCTGTTTTTT. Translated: CAFSGAGRAGELFF.

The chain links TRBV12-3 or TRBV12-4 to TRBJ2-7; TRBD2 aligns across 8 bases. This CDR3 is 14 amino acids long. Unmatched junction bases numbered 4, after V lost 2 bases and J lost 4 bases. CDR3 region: CASSLIGRAYEQYF. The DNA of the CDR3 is TGTGCCAGCAGTTTAATCGGGAGGGCTTACGAGCAGTACTTC.